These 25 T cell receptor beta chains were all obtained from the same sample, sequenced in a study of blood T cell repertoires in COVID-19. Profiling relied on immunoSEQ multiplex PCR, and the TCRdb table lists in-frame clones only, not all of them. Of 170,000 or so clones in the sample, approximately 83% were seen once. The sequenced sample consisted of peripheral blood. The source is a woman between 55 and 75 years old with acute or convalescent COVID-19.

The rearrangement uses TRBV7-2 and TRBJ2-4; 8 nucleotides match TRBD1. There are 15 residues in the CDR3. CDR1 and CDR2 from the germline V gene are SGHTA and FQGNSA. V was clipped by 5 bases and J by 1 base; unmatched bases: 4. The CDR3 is CASSPRQGAKNIQYF. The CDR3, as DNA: TGTGCCAGCAGCCCTCGACAGGGGGCCAAAAACATTCAGTACTTC. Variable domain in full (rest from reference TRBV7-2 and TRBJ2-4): GAGVSQSPSNKVTEKGKDVELRCDPISGHTALYWYRQSLGQGLEFLIYFQGNSAPDKSGLPSDRFSAERTGGSVSTLTIQRTQQEDSAVYLCASSPRQGAKNIQYFGAGTRLSVL.

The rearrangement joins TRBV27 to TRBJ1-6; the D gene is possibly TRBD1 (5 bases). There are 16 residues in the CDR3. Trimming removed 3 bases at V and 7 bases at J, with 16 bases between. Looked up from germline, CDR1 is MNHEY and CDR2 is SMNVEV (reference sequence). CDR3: CASSFQGALSNSPLHF. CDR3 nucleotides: TGTGCCAGCAGTTTCCAAGGGGCCCTATCCAATTCACCCCTCCACTTT.

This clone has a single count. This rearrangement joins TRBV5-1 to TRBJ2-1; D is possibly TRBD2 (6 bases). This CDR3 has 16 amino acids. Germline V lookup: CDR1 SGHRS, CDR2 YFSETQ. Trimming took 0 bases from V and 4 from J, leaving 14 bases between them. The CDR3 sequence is CASSLGPTGGYNEQFF. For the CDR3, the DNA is TGCGCCAGCAGCTTGGGTCCCACTGGGGGGTACAATGAGCAGTTCTTC.

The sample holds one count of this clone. CDR3 nucleotides: TGCGCCAGCAGCCAAGCCGACAGGACTGGAAACACCATATATTTT. Amino acid sequence: CASSQADRTGNTIYF. This sequence joins TRBV4-1 and TRBJ1-3; D may be TRBD1 (6 bases). Per germline, CDR1 MGHRA and CDR2 YSYEKL. Trimming removed 1 base from V and 2 bases from J, with 9 bases in between. The CDR3 totals 15 residues.

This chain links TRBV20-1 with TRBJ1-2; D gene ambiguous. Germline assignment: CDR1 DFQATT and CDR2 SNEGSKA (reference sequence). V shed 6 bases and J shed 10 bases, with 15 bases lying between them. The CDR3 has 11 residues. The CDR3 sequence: CSAAPGGLYTF. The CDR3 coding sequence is TGCAGTGCCGCCCCCGGAGGCCTCTACACCTTC.

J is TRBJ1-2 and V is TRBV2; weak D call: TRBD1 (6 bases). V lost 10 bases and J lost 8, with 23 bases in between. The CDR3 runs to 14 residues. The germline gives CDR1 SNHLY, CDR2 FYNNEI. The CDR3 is CAITGTALSRGYTF. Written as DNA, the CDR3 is TGTGCCATCACAGGGACCGCCCTATCTCGCGGCTACACCTTC.

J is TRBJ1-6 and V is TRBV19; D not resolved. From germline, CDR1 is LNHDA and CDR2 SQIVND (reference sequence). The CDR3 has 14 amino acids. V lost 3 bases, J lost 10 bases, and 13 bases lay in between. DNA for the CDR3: TGTGCCAGTAGTATGCGGGCTCTGGGGTCACCCCTCCACTTT. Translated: CASSMRALGSPLHF.

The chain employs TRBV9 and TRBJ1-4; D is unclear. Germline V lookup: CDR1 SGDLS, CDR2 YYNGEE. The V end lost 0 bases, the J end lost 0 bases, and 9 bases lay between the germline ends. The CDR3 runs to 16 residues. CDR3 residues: CASSVGGDATNEKLFF. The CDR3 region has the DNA TGTGCCAGCAGCGTAGGCGGCGATGCAACTAATGAAAAACTGTTTTTT. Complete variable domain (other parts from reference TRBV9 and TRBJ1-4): DSGVTQTPKHLITATGQRVTLRCSPRSGDLSVYWYQQSLDQGLQFLIQYYNGEERAKGNILERFSAQQFPDLHSELNLSSLELGDSALYFCASSVGGDATNEKLFFGSGTQLSVL.

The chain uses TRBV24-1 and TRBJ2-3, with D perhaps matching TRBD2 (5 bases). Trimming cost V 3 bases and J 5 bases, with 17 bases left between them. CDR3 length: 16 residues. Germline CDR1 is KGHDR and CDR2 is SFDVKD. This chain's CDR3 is CATSDPRKLGIDTQYF. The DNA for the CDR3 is TGTGCCACCAGTGATCCTAGGAAACTAGGAATAGATACGCAGTATTTT.

CDR3: CASAKETGGTNEQFF. The DNA of the CDR3 is TGTGCCAGCGCAAAGGAGACGGGGGGGACCAATGAGCAGTTCTTC. The chain employs TRBV28 and TRBJ2-1, with TRBD2 matching 8 bases. CDR3 length: 15 residues. Trimming at V came to 8 bases and at J to 6 bases, leaving 12 bases not matched to a gene. Per the germline V gene, CDR1 is MDHEN and CDR2 is SYDVKM.

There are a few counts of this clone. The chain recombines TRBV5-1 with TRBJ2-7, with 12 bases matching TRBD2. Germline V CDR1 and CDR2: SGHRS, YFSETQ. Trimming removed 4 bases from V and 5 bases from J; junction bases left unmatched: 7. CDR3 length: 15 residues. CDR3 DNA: TGCGCCAGCAGCGCCCCTAGCGGGGGGGCTAACGAGCAGTACTTC. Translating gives CASSAPSGGANEQYF.

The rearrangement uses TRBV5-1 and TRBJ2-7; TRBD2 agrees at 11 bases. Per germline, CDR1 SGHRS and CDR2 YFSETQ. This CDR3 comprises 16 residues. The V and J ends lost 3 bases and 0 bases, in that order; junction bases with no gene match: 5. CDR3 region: CASSSLAGGSSYEQYF. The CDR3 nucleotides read TGCGCCAGCAGCTCGCTAGCGGGGGGTAGCTCCTACGAGCAGTACTTC. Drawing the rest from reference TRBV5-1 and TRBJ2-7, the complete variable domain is KAGVTQTPRYLIKTRGQQVTLSCSPISGHRSVSWYQQTPGQGLQFLFEYFSETQRNKGNFPGRFSGRQFSNSRSEMNVSTLELGDSALYLCASSSLAGGSSYEQYFGPGTRLTVT.

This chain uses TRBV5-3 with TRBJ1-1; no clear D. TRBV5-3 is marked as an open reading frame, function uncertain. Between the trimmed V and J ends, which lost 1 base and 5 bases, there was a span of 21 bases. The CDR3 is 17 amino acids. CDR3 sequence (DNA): TGTGCCAGAAGCTTGCCCCTCTGGGAGCCGGGTCAGACTGAAGCTTTCTTT. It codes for CARSLPLWEPGQTEAFF.

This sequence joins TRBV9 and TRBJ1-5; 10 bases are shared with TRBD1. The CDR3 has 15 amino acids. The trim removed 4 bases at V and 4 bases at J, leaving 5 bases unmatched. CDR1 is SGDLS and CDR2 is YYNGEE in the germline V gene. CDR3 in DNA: TGTGCCAGCAGCCCGCGACAGGGGGCGAATCAGCCCCAGCATTTT. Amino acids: CASSPRQGANQPQHF.

The CDR3 bases are TGTGCCAGAAAAGAGGGACAGGGAGAGTCCGGGGAGCTGTTTTTT. Its translation: CARKEGQGESGELFF. This sequence joins TRBV6-5 and TRBJ2-2, with 9 bases identical to TRBD1. The CDR3 runs 15 residues. V lost 9 bases to trimming and J lost 6 bases; unmatched junction nucleotides: 11. CDR1 is MNHEY, CDR2 SVGAGI, per germline.

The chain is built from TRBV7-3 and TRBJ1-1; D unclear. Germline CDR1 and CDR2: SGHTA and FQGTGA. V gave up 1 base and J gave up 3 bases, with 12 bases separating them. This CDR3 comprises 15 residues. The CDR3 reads CASSLNGFSDTEAFF. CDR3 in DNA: TGTGCCAGCAGCTTAAACGGTTTTTCCGACACTGAAGCTTTCTTT.

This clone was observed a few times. For the CDR3, the DNA is TGTGCCAGCAGTAATCAACAGGGGGCGCGGAACACCGGGGAGCTGTTTTTT. Residues: CASSNQQGARNTGELFF. J is TRBJ2-2 and V is TRBV27, with 9 nucleotides matching TRBD1. Germline CDR1 is MNHEY and CDR2 is SMNVEV (reference sequence). J gave up 1 base and V 5 bases, and 8 bases lay outside the gene matches. The CDR3 sequence is 17 residues long.

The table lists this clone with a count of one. The CDR3 nucleotides are TGTGCCAGCTCACCCCCGACCGGGAGAAACTATGGCTACACCTTC. It is translated as CASSPPTGRNYGYTF. The J gene is TRBJ1-2, the V gene TRBV18, with D unresolved. CDR3 length equals 15 residues. CDR1 is KGHSH and CDR2 is LQKENI in the germline V gene. The ends were cut back, 3 bases at V and 2 bases at J, with 13 bases in the middle.

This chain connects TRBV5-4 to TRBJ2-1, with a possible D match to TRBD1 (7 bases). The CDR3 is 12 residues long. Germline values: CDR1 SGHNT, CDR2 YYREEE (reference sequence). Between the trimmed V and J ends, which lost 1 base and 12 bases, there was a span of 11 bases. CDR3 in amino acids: CASSLWGDRQFF. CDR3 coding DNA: TGTGCCAGCAGCTTGTGGGGGGACAGGCAGTTCTTC.

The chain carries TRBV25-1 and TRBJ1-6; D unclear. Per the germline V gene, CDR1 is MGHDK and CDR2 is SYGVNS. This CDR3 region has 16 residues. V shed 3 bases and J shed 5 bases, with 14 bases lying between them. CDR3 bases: TGTGCCAGCAGTGATTTCACCCGAGCTAATAATTCACCCCTCCACTTT. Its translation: CASSDFTRANNSPLHF.

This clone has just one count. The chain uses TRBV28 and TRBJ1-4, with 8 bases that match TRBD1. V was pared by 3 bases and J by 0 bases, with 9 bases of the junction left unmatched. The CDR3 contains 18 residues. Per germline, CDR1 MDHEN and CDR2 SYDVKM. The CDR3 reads CASSFPTGAVATNEKLFF. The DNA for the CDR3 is TGTGCCAGCAGTTTCCCGACAGGGGCCGTTGCAACTAATGAAAAACTGTTTTTT.

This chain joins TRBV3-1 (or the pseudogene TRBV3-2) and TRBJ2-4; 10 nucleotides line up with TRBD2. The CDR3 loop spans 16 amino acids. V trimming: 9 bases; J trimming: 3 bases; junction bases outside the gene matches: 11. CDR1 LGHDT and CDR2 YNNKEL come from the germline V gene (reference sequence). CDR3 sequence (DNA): TGTGCCAGGAGCGGGGGGGGCCCTGAATACAAAAACATTCAGTACTTC. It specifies CARSGGGPEYKNIQYF.

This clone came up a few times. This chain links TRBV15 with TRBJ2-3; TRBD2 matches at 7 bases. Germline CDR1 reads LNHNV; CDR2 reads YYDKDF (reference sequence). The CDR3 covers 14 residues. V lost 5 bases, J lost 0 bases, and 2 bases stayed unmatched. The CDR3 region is CATSHGGSTDTQYF. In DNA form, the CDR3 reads TGTGCCACCAGCCACGGGGGGAGCACAGATACGCAGTATTTT.

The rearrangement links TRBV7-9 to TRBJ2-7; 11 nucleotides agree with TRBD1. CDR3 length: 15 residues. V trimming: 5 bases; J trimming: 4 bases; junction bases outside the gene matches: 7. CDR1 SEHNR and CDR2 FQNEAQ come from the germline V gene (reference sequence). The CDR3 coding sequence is TGTGCCAGCAGCATGCCGGGACAGGGGGTATACGAGCAGTACTTC. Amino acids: CASSMPGQGVYEQYF.

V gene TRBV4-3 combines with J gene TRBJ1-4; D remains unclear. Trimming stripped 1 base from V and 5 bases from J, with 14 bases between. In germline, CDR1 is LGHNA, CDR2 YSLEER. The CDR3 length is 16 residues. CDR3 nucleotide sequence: TGCGCCAGCAGCCAAGGATCGGTTTCCCAAAATGAAAAACTGTTTTTT. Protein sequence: CASSQGSVSQNEKLFF.